The 9 T cell receptor beta chains below all came from one sample that was sequenced in a study of CD8+ T cells in alopecia areata (dated by TCRdb to between 2017 and 2018). Libraries were constructed by the immunoSEQ multiplex PCR assay. RNA was extracted from all samples and reverse transcribed into cDNA, which served as template for TCR sequencing. TCRdb limited this immuneACCESS table to in-frame rearrangements with V and J called. A share of clones is missing; checked studies link under half to unresolved V genes, and the rest is unexplained. The sample yields about 220,000 clones; approximately 57% were counted once. The top ten clones comprise roughly 1.4% of the sample. The sample's time point label, in plain terms: four to five weeks on oral tofacitinib. This specimen's treatment or condition label, interpreted: oral pan-JAK inhibitor, 5-10 mg twice daily. The starting material was CD4+ T cells sorted from blood, obtained at week 4, from a patient treated with tofacitinib. These receptors were taken from a human donor with alopecia areata.

This clone was seen just once. This chain uses TRBV29-1 with TRBJ1-2; D gene ambiguous. Between the trimmed V and J ends, which lost 3 bases and 3 bases, there was a span of 20 bases. Per the germline V gene, CDR1 is SQVTM and CDR2 is ANQGSEA. The CDR3 sequence is 16 residues long. For the CDR3, the DNA is TGCAGCGTTGATCTTAACGCCGGATCCTTGTACTATGGCTACACCTTC. As protein: CSVDLNAGSLYYGYTF.

The J gene is TRBJ2-7, the V gene TRBV30; 9 nucleotides agree with TRBD1. The length of the CDR3 is 13 residues. Germline V gene data show CDR1 as GTSNPN and CDR2 as SVGIG (reference sequence). V was clipped by 0 bases and J by 6 bases; unmatched bases: 3. CDR3 amino acids: CAWSVTGGGEQYF. In DNA form, the CDR3 reads TGTGCCTGGAGTGTGACAGGGGGTGGCGAGCAGTACTTC.

The V call is TRBV30, the J call TRBJ1-5; no reliable D call. The CDR3 loop spans 15 amino acids. V was pared by 3 bases and J by 7 bases, with 19 bases between. Germline V gene lookup returns CDR1 GTSNPN and CDR2 SVGIG (reference sequence). CDR3 nucleotides: TGTGCCTGGAGCGAGACTGGGAGGGAATACCAGCCCCAGCATTTT. It yields the protein CAWSETGREYQPQHF. Complete variable domain (other parts from reference TRBV30 and TRBJ1-5): SQTIHQWPATLVQPVGSPLSLECTVEGTSNPNLYWYRQAAGRGLQLLFYSVGIGQISSEVPQNLSASRPQDRQFILSSKKLLLSDSGFYLCAWSETGREYQPQHFGDGTRLSIL.

The genes are TRBV5-1 and TRBJ2-5; D is undetermined. V lost 0 bases and J 0 bases, leaving 15 bases between the germline ends. The germline gives CDR1 SGHRS, CDR2 YFSETQ. The CDR3 consists of 17 residues. CDR3 sequence reads: CASSLANALMNQETQYF. The CDR3 nucleotides are TGCGCCAGCAGCTTGGCCAACGCGTTAATGAACCAAGAGACCCAGTACTTC.

Concerning this clone: This specimen includes other DNA sequences encoding the same CDR3. The V call is TRBV29-1, the J call TRBJ2-7; 7 bases agree with TRBD1. The CDR3 has 12 residues. Germline assignment: CDR1 SQVTM and CDR2 ANQGSEA. The ends lost 4 bases at V and 1 base at J; junction bases unmatched: 1. In nucleotides, the CDR3 is TGCAGCGTTGGACAGGGTTCCTACGAGCAGTACTTC. Its protein is CSVGQGSYEQYF.

V is TRBV11-2 and J is TRBJ2-7; no firm D call. The CDR3 is 15 residues long. Germline CDR1 and CDR2: SGHAT and FQNNGV. Trimming pared 1 base from V and 0 bases from J, leaving 10 bases between. The CDR3 coding sequence is TGTGCCAGCAGCTTAGTCCCTAGGAGCTCCTACGAGCAGTACTTC. This gives the protein CASSLVPRSSYEQYF.

The CDR3 reads CASSQERAAYGYTF. The CDR3, as DNA: TGCGCCAGCAGCCAAGAAAGGGCAGCCTATGGCTACACCTTC. The gene calls are TRBV4-3 and TRBJ1-2; no clear D. The germline CDR1 and CDR2 sequences are LGHNA and YSLEER. Trimming took 0 bases from V and 4 from J, leaving 9 bases between them. The CDR3 is 14 amino acids.

The chain employs TRBV29-1 and TRBJ1-2; the match to TRBD1 covers 7 bases. In germline, CDR1 is SQVTM, CDR2 ANQGSEA. This CDR3 is built from 13 residues. With V trimmed by 7 bases and J by 3 bases, 8 bases remained unmatched. The CDR3 sequence is CSAAGTAHYGYTF. The CDR3 DNA follows: TGCAGCGCCGCGGGGACAGCACACTATGGCTACACCTTC.

This chain connects TRBV5-1 to TRBJ2-3; tentatively, D is TRBD2 (6 bases). The CDR3 runs to 16 residues. Germline V lookup: CDR1 SGHRS, CDR2 YFSETQ. Trimming cost V 1 base and J 2 bases, with 14 bases left between them. The CDR3 DNA is TGCGCCAGCAGCTTGAACGCGGGGAGCTCCACAGATACGCAGTATTTT. It yields the protein CASSLNAGSSTDTQYF.